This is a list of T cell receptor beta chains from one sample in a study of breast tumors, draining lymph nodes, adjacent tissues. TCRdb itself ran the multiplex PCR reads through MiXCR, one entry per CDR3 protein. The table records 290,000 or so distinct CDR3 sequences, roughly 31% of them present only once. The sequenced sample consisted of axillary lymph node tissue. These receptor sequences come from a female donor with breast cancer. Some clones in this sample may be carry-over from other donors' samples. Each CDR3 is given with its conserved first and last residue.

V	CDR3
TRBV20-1	CSAREPGTGNTIYF
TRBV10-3	CAISEFGASGSTVTQYF
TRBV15	CATRQGFSYNSPLHF
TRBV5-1	CASSPSRATANNEQFF
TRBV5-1	CASSLLGVREKLFF
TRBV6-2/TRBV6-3	CASSYSGRPPDTQYF
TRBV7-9	CASSLSGDHYGYTF
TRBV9	CASSVADSRNEKLFF
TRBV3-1	CASTPGLALYEQYF
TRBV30	CAWGGTVNFFNYGYTF
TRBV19	CASSILSGTEQYFGELFF
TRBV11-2	CASSPLAGWGEQYF
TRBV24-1	CATSDYRESYNEQFF
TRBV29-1	CGVEGHRGYTF
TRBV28	CASSFWQGTMQETQYF
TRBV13	CASSTGRDFSSGANVLTF
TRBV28	CASSFVWASGSTDTQYF
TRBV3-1	CASSQGFATDTQYF
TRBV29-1	CSVDSGGQETQYF
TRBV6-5	CASSYSGIPTNTGELFF
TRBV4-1	CASSPLRGFNSPLHF
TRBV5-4	CASSLRGRDANTGELFF
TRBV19	CASSILQGETGELFF
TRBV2	CASKPSSGANVLTF
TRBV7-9	CASSLAKNYEQYF
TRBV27	CASSQAANQETQYF
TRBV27	CASSFLLGGSWSPLHF
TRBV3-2	CASSQRTDTQYF
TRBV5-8	CASSSRGGPGTDTQYF
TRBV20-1	CSATPTSGRSNEQFF
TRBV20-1	CSAPGQGASGSTDTQYF
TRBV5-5	CASSLVGLAGQGNQPQHF
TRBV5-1	CASSLRPLAGGYEQFF
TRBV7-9	CASSYWTSGTPYEQYF
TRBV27	CASSAGGYQPQHF
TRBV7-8	CASSSTAIPNTGELFF
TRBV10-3	CAKSAGQINSPLHF
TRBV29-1	CSVTALYYEQYF
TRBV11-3	CASSQGSDYGYTF
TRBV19	CASSIRYANQPQHF
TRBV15	CATSRDVQVSEKLFF
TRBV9	CASSVAPSGGVWQYF
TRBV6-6	CASTISPGQGAHEQYF
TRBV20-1	CSAREGGSRDEQYF
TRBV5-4	CASSPERNTEAFF
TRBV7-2	CASSDVGVADTQYF
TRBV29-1	CSVLNIGDTQYF
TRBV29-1	CNGSTGSHYEQYF
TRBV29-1	CSVEGALGEKLFF
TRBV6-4	CASRVGHRAYGYTF
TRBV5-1	CASSFGGINYGYTF
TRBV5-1	CASSKPDGYEQYF
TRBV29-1	CSAPVKMSSYNEQFF
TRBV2	CASWSSGKTRQETQYF
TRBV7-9	CASSQKTTGRDSGANVLTF
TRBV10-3	CAITRGDSYEQYF
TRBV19	CASSIGGASSYNEQLF